A single sample is the source of the 8 T cell receptor beta chains below, sequenced in a study of vaccination and CD4 T cells after COVID-19. Which antigens these TCRs recognize remains unknown. Cultured CD4+ T-cell DNA underwent Oncomine TCR Beta short-read sequencing. MiXCR, run by TCRdb on the PCR reads, gives a single entry per CDR3 protein. The table shows some 13,000 distinct CDR3 sequences, with roughly 60% occurring only once. Indicated treatment: roughly ten-day PBMC culture with coronavirus spike peptide pools or control peptides (ViraFEST assay). Specimen: CD4+ T cells from blood, cultured in vitro. The source is a human donor who had recovered from COVID-19.

Here the CDR3 DNA reads TGTGCTAGTGGTCCCAGTGAGGCCTATCAGCCCCAGCATTTT. As protein: CASGPSEAYQPQHF. J is TRBJ1-5 and V is TRBV12-5; D ambiguous. V dropped 5 bases and J dropped 5 bases, with 13 bases sitting between them. This CDR3 has 14 residues. Germline CDR1 LGHNT, CDR2 FRNRAP.

The chain links TRBV28 to TRBJ2-2; 8 bases agree with TRBD1. The CDR3 sequence is 15 residues long. V trimming: 7 bases; J trimming: 6 bases; junction bases outside the gene matches: 10. Germline loops: CDR1 MDHEN, CDR2 SYDVKM. Here the CDR3 DNA reads TGTGCCAGCATCTCGACAGGGGCCTTGGCCGGGGAGCTGTTTTTT. Its protein is CASISTGALAGELFF.

The chain is built from TRBV24-1 and TRBJ2-4; tentatively, D is TRBD1 or TRBD2 (5 bases each). V lost 8 bases and J 4 bases, leaving 23 bases between the germline ends. CDR1 KGHDR and CDR2 SFDVKD come from the germline V gene. This CDR3 region has 17 residues. The CDR3 is CATTSFGLRDGKNIQYF. CDR3 in DNA: TGTGCCACCACCAGTTTTGGTCTCCGGGACGGTAAAAACATTCAGTACTTC.

The CDR3 DNA is TGTGCCAGCAGTTCCGGCCTCTATGGCTACACCTTC. Translation gives CASSSGLYGYTF. The genes are TRBV6-5 and TRBJ1-2; D is uncertain. The germline CDR1 and CDR2 sequences are MNHEY and SVGAGI. This CDR3 contains 12 residues. Trimming cost V 4 bases and J 4 bases, with 7 bases left between them.

The V gene is TRBV24-1, the J gene TRBJ2-7; D unclear. The ends were cut back, 0 bases at V and 3 bases at J, with 5 bases in the middle. The CDR3 length is 13 residues. Germline loops: CDR1 KGHDR, CDR2 SFDVKD. The CDR3 DNA is TGTGCCACCAGTGATTTGTATGGCTACGAGCAGTACTTC. Amino acids: CATSDLYGYEQYF.

This clonotype was seen a few times. The chain employs TRBV5-1 and TRBJ1-1; TRBD1 matches 10 bases. Losses at the gene ends were 3 bases for V and 10 bases for J; bases not matched to a gene: 6. CDR1 is SGHRS, CDR2 YFSETQ, per germline. The CDR3 loop spans 13 amino acids. The CDR3 DNA follows: TGCGCCAGCAGCTCGAGACAGGGGGCGAGAGCTTTCTTT. Amino acid sequence: CASSSRQGARAFF.

CDR3 region: CASSKGTGGGGYTF. DNA for the CDR3: TGTGCCAGCAGTAAAGGGACAGGGGGCGGAGGCTACACCTTC. The chain uses TRBV27 and TRBJ1-2; TRBD1 agrees at 12 bases. The germline V gene has CDR1 MNHEY and CDR2 SMNVEV (reference sequence). The CDR3 has 14 residues. V shed 5 bases and J 8 bases; nucleotides not matched to a gene: 6.

This chain connects TRBV20-1 to TRBJ2-1; D ambiguous. The V gene's germline CDR1 is DFQATT and CDR2 SNEGSKA (reference sequence). The CDR3 contains 16 residues. V was shortened by 1 base and J by 0 bases, with 13 bases between the two germline ends. In DNA, the CDR3 is TGCAGTGCTAGAGGTCAGACCTCTAACTCCTACAATGAGCAGTTCTTC. This encodes CSARGQTSNSYNEQFF.